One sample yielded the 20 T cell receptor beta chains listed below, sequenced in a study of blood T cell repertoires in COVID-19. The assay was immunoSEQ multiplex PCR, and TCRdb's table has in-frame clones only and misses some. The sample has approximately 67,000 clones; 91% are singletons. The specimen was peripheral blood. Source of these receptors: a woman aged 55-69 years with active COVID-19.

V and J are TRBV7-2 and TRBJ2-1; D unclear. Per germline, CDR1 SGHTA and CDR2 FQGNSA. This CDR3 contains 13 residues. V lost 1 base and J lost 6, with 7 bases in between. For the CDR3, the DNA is TGTGCCAGCAGCTTAGTGGAGATCAATGAGCAGTTCTTC. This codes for CASSLVEINEQFF.

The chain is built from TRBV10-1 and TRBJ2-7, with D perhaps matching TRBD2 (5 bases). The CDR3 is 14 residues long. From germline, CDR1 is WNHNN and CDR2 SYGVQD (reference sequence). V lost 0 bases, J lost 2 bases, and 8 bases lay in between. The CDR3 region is CASSESRDPYEQYF. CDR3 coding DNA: TGCGCCAGCAGTGAGTCGAGGGATCCCTACGAGCAGTACTTC.

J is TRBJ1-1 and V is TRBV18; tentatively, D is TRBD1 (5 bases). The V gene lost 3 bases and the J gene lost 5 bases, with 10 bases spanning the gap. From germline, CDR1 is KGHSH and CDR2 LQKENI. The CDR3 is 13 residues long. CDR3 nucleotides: TGTGCCAGCTCACCGCCCGGGGGGACTGAAGCTTTCTTT. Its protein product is CASSPPGGTEAFF.

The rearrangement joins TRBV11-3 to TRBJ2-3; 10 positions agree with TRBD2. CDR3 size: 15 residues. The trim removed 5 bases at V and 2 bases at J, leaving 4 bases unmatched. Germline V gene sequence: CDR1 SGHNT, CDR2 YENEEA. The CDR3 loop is CASSNGLADTDTQYF. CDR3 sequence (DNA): TGTGCCAGCAGCAATGGACTAGCGGACACAGATACGCAGTATTTT. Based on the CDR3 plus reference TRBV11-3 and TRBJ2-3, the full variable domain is EAGVVQSPRYKIIEKKQPVAFWCNPISGHNTLYWYLQNLGQGPELLIRYENEEAVDDSQLPKDRFSAERLKGVDSTLKIQPAELGDSAVYLCASSNGLADTDTQYFGPGTRLTVL.

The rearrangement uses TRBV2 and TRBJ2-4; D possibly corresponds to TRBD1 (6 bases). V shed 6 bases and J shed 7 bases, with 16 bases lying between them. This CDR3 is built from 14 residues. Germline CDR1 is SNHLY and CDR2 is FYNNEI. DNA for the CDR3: TGTGCCAGCAGAGAGAGGGACATACGTAACATTCAGTACTTC. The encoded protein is CASRERDIRNIQYF.

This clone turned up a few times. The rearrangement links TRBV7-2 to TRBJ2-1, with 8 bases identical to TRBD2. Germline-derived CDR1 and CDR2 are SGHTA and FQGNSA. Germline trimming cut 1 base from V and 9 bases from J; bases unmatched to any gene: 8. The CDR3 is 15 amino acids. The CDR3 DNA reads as TGTGCCAGCAGCTTAGTATCGGGAGGGCCCCTTGAGCAGTTCTTC. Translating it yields CASSLVSGGPLEQFF.

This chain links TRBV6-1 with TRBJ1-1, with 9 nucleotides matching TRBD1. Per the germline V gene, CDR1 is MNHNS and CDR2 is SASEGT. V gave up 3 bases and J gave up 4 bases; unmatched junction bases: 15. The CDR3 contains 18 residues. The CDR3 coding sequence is TGTGCCAGCAGTGACCTCCGGGACAGGGTTATCGGGGGCACTGAAGCTTTCTTT. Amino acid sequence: CASSDLRDRVIGGTEAFF.

The CDR3 is CASSTTGWRESGELFF. The CDR3 nucleotides are TGTGCCAGCAGCACGACAGGGTGGCGGGAATCTGGGGAGCTGTTTTTT. V usage is TRBV5-6 and J usage is TRBJ2-2; D is perhaps TRBD1 (7 bases). The CDR3 sequence is 16 residues long. Germline lookup yields CDR1 SGHDT and CDR2 YYEEEE. V lost 4 bases and J lost 8, with 21 bases in between.

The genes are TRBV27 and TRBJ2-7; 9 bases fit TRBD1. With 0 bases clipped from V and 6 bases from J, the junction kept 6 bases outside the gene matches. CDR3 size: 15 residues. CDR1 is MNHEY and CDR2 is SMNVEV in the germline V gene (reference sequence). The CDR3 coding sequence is TGTGCCAGCAGTTTATCCGGGACAGGGTTAGCCGAGCAGTACTTC. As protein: CASSLSGTGLAEQYF.

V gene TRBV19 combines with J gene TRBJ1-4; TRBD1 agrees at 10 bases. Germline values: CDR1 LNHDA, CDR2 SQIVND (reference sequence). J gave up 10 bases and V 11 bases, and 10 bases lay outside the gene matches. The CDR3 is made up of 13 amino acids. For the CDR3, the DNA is TGTGCCTCCCAAGGGACAGGGGTTGGAAAACTGTTTTTT. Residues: CASQGTGVGKLFF.

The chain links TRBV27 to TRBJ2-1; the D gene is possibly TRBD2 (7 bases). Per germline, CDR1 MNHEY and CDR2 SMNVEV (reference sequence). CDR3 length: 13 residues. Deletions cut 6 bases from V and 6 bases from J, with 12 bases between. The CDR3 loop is CASRMRGGNEQFF. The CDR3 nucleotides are TGTGCCAGCAGGATGAGGGGGGGCAATGAGCAGTTCTTC.

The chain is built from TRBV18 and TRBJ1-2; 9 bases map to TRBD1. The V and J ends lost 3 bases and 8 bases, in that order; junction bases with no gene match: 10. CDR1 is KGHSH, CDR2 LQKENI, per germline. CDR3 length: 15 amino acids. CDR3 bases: TGTGCCAGCTCACCGGGACAGGGAAGCTTGGGGGGCTACACCTTC. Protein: CASSPGQGSLGGYTF.

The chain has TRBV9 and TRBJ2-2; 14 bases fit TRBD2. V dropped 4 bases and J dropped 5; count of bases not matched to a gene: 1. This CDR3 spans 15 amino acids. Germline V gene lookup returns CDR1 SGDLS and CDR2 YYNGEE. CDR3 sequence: CASSRTSGRTGELFF. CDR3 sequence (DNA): TGTGCCAGCAGCCGGACTAGCGGGAGGACCGGGGAGCTGTTTTTT.

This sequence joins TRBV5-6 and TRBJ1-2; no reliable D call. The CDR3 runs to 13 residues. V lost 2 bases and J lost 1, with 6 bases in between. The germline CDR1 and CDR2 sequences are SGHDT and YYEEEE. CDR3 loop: CASSFGGNYGYTF. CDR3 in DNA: TGTGCCAGCAGCTTCGGAGGTAACTATGGCTACACCTTC.

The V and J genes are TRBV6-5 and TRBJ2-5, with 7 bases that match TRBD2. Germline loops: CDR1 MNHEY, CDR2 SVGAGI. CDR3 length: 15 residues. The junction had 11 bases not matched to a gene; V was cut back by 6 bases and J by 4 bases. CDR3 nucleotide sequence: TGTGCCAGCAGACCCTCTCCGGGGGGAGGAGAGACCCAGTACTTC. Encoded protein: CASRPSPGGGETQYF.

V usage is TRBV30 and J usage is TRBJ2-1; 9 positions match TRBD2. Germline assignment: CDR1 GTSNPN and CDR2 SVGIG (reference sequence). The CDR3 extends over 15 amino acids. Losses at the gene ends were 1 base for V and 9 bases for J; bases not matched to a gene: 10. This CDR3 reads CAWSGGLASGSEQFF. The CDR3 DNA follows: TGTGCCTGGAGTGGGGGACTAGCTTCTGGCAGTGAGCAGTTCTTC. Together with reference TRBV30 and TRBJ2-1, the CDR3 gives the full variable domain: SQTIHQWPATLVQPVGSPLSLECTVEGTSNPNLYWYRQAAGRGLQLLFYSVGIGQISSEVPQNLSASRPQDRQFILSSKKLLLSDSGFYLCAWSGGLASGSEQFFGPGTRLTVL.

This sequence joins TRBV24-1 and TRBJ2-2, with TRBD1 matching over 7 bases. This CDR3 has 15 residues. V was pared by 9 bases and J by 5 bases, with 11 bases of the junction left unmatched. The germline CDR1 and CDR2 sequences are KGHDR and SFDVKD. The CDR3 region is CATGNPTGSTGELFF. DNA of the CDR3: TGTGCCACCGGAAATCCGACAGGGTCTACCGGGGAGCTGTTTTTT.

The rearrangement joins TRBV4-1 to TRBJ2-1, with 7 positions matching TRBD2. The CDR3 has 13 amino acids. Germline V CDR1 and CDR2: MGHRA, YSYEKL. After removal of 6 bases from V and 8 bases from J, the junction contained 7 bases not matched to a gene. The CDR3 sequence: CASRGGSGYEQFF. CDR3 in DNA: TGCGCCAGCAGGGGCGGGAGTGGCTATGAGCAGTTCTTC.

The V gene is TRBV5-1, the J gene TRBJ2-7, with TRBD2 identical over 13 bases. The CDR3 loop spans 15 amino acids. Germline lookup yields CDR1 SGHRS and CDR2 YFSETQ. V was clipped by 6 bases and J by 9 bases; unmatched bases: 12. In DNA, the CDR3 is TGCGCCAGCAACTTACGACTAGCGGGAGGAGTTCGGCAGTACTTC. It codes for CASNLRLAGGVRQYF. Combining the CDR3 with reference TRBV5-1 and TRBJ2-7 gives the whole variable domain KAGVTQTPRYLIKTRGQQVTLSCSPISGHRSVSWYQQTPGQGLQFLFEYFSETQRNKGNFPGRFSGRQFSNSRSEMNVSTLELGDSALYLCASNLRLAGGVRQYFGPGTRLTVT.

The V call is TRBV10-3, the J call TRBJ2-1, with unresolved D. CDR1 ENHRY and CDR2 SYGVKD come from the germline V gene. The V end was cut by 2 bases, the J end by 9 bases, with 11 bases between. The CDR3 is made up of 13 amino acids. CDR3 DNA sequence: TGTGCCATCAGTGAGACTAAGGATAGTGAGCAGTTCTTC. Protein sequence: CAISETKDSEQFF.